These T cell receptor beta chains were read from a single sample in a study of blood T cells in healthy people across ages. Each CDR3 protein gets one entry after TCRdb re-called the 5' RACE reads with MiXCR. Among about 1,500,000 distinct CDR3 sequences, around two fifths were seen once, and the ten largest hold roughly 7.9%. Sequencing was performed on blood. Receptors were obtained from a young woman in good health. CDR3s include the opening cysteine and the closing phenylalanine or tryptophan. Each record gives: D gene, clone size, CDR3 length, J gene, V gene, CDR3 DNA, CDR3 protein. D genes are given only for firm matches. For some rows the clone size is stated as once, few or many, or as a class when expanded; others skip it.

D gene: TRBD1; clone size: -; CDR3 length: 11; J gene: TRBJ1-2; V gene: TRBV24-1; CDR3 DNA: TGTGATCGGGACAGAGACTATGGCTACACCTTC; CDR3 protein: CDRDRDYGYTF
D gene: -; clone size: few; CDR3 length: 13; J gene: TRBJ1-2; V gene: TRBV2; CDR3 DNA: TGTGCCAGCAGTGTCTCCGGACCCTATGGCTACACCTTC; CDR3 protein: CASSVSGPYGYTF
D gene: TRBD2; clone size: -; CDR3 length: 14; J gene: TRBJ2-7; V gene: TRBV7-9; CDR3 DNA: TGTGCCAGCAGAGCCGGGACTAGCCACAATGAGCAGTACTTC; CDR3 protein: CASRAGTSHNEQYF
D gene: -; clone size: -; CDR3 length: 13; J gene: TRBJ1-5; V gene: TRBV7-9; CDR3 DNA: TGTGCCAGCAACCGGGGCTCTAATCAGCCCCAGCATTTT; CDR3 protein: CASNRGSNQPQHF
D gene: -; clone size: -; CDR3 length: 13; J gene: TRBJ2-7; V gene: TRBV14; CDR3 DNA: TGTGCCAGCATGGGGGGAAGCTCCTACGAGCAGTACTTC; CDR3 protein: CASMGGSSYEQYF
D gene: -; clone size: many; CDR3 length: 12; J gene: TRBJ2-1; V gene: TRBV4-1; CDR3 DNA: TGCGCCAGCAGCCAAGGGGAAAATGAGCAGTTCTTC; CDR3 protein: CASSQGENEQFF
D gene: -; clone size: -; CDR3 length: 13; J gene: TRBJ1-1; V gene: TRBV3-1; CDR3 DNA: TGTGCCAGCAGCCCTCGAGGGACCATTGAAGCTTTCTTT; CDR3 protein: CASSPRGTIEAFF
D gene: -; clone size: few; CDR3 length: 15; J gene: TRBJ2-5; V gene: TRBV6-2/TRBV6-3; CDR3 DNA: TGTGCCAGCAGTTACGGAGACTACTTTCAAGAGACCCAGTACTTC; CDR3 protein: CASSYGDYFQETQYF
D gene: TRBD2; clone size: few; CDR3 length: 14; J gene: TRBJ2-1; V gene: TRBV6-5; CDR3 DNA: TGTGCCGCCCACAAGCGGGAGGGAGGGAATGAGCAGTTCTTC; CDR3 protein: CAAHKREGGNEQFF
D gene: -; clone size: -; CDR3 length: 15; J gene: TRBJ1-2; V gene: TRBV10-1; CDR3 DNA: TGCGCCAGCATCGAAGGACCCGGGACTGCCTATGGCTACACCTTC; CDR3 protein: CASIEGPGTAYGYTF
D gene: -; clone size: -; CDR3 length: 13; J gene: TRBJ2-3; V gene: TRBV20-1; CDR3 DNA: TGCAGTGCTCTGGACGGGGGAGCGGATACGCAGTATTTT; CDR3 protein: CSALDGGADTQYF
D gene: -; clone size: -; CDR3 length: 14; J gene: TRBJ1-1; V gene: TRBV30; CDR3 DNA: TGTGCCTGGAGTCTTAGTCGGGGGAGCACTGAAGCTTTCTTT; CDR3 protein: CAWSLSRGSTEAFF
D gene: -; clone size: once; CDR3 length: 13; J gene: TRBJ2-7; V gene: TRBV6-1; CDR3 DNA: TGTGCCAGCAGTTTTGGGGTCGCCGCCGAGCAGTACTTC; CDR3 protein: CASSFGVAAEQYF
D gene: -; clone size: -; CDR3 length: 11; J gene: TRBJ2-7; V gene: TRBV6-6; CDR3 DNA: TGTGCCAGCAGTTCGCCAAGGGCTGTGTACTTC; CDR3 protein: CASSSPRAVYF
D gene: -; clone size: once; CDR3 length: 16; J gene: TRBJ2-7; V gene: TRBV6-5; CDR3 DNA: TGTGCCAGCAGTCCCTCGGGCGGTCGGGGGTCCTACGAGCAGTACTTC; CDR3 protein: CASSPSGGRGSYEQYF
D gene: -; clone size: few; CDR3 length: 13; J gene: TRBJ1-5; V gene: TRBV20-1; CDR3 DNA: TGCAGTGCTAGAGATCAAAGCAATCAGCCCCAGCATTTT; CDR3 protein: CSARDQSNQPQHF
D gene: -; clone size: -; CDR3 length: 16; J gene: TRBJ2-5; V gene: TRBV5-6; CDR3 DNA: TGTGCCAGCAGCTTTCGGAAAGAGAGTTCCTACAATGAGCAGTACTTC; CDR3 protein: CASSFRKESSYNEQYF
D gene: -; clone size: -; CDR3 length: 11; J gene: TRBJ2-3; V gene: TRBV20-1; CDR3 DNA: TGCAGTGCTAGTCTCCCAGATACGCAGTATTTT; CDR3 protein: CSASLPDTQYF
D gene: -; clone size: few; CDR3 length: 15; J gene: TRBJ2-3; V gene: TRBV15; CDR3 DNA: TGTGCCACCAGCAGAGATTCCATTGCCACAGATACGCAGTATTTT; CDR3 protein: CATSRDSIATDTQYF
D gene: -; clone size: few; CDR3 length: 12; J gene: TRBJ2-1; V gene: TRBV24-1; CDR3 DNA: TGTGCCACCAGTGATTTGACCGGAGAACAGTTCTTC; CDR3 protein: CATSDLTGEQFF
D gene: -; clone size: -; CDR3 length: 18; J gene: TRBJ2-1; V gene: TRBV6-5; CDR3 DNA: TGTGCCAGCAGTTTCGCGGCGACCGCAAGCCCCCTTCCTAATGAGCAGTTCTTC; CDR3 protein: CASSFAATASPLPNEQFF
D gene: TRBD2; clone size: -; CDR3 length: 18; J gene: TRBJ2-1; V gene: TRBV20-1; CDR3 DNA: TGCAGTGCTTGGCCGGCGGGAGGGCCGACCTTCGATTCCAATGAGCAGTTCTTC; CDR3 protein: CSAWPAGGPTFDSNEQFF
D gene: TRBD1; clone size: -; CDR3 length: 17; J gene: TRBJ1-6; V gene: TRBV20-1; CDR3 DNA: TGCGGTGCTAGGGATGGGACAGTGAGCTCCTATAATTCACCCCTCCACTTT; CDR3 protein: CGARDGTVSSYNSPLHF
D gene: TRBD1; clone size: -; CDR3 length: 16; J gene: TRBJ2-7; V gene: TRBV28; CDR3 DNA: TGTGCCGGCAGTCCAGGGACAGGCGGACGATCCTACGAGCAGTACTTC; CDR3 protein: CAGSPGTGGRSYEQYF
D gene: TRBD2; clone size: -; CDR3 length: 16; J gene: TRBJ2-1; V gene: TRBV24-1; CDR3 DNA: TGTGCCACCAGTGATCCCGGACTAGCGGGAGACAATGAGCAGTTCTTC; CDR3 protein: CATSDPGLAGDNEQFF
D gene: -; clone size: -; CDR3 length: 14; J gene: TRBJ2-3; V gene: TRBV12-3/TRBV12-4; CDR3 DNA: TGTGCCAGCAGTTTAGTGAGACAATCAGATACGCAGTATTTT; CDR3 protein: CASSLVRQSDTQYF
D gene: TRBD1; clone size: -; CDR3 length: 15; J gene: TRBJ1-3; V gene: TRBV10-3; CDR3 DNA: TGTGCCATCAGTCCGACAGGGGGCGACGGAAACACCATATATTTT; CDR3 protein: CAISPTGGDGNTIYF
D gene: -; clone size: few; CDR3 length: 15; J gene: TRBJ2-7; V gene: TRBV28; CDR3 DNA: TGTGCCAGCAGTTTATTAGGGACTGGGGTTATCGAGCAGTACTTC; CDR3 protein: CASSLLGTGVIEQYF
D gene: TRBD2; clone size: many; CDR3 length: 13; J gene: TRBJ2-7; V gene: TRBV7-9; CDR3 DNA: TGTGCCAGCAGCTCGGGACTAGCTGCCGAGCAGTACTTC; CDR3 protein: CASSSGLAAEQYF
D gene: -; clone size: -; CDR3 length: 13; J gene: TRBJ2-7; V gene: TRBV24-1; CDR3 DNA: TGTGCCACCAGTGATTTGATCGGCTACGAGCAGTACTTC; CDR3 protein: CATSDLIGYEQYF
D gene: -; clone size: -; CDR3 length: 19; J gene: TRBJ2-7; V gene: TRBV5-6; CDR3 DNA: TGTGCCAGCAGCGCCTATCCCGGGTCTAAGAATGGGGGAGTTTACGAGCAGTACTTC; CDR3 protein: CASSAYPGSKNGGVYEQYF
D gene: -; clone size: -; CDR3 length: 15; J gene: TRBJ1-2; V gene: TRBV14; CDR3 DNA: TGTGCCAGCAGCCAAGTAATCGGGAACAACTATGGCTACACCTTC; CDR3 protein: CASSQVIGNNYGYTF
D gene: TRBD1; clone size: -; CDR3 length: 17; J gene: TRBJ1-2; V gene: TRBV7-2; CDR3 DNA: TGTGCCAGCATCACCCCCTGGACAGGGGGCGAAGGGTATGGCTACACCTTC; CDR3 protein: CASITPWTGGEGYGYTF
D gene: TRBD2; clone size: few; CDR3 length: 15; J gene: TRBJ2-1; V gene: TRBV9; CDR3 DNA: TGTGCCAGCAGCGTTAGACTAGCGGGGGGAGCTGAGCAGTTCTTC; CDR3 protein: CASSVRLAGGAEQFF
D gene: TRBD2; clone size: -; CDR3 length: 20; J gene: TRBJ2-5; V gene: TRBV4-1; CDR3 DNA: TGCGCCAGTAGCCAACGCTCCGGGACTAGCGGGAGGGTGGGCCAAGAGACCCAGTACTTC; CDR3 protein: CASSQRSGTSGRVGQETQYF
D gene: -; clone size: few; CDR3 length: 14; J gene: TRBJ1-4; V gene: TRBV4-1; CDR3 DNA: TGCGCCAGCAGCCGAGGCCGCGGGGAGGAAAAACTGTTTTTT; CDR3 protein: CASSRGRGEEKLFF
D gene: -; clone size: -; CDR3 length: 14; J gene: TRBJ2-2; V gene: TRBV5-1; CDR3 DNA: TGCGCCAGCAGCTTGGATGGCGCCACCGGGGAGCTGTTTTTT; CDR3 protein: CASSLDGATGELFF
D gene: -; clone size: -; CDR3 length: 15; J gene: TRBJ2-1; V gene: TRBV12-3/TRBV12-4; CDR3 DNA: TGTGCCAGCAGTTCTGTCTTTCAGTCCCACAATGAGCAGTTCTTC; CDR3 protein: CASSSVFQSHNEQFF